The 24 T cell receptor beta chains in this list originate from one sample, sequenced in a study of blood T cells in healthy people across ages. Using a J-beta primer mix together with a sample-barcoded 5' primer, a second PCR was run for roughly 6 to 12 cycles. Each CDR3 protein gets one entry after TCRdb re-called the 5' RACE reads with MiXCR. The table lists 910,000 or so distinct CDR3 sequences, 51% of them singletons. Source material: blood. These receptors were taken from a woman in her sixties in good health.

The V gene is TRBV5-1, the J gene TRBJ2-1; D remains ambiguous. The CDR3 length is 17 residues. V lost 5 bases to trimming and J lost 8 bases, with 26 bases between them. Germline CDR1 SGHRS, CDR2 YFSETQ. CDR3 DNA: TGCGCCAGCAGTTATCCGACGTCGGGTTTGAGGCGCGATGAGCAGTTCTTC. The encoded protein is CASSYPTSGLRRDEQFF.

V gene TRBV4-1 combines with J gene TRBJ2-1; D remains ambiguous. Germline V gives CDR1 MGHRA, CDR2 YSYEKL. V was trimmed by 0 bases and J by 4 bases, leaving 13 bases between them. The CDR3 extends over 16 amino acids. This CDR3 is CASSQEGSSYYNEQFF. In DNA, the CDR3 is TGCGCCAGCAGCCAAGAAGGCTCATCCTATTACAATGAGCAGTTCTTC.

The gene calls are TRBV7-2 and TRBJ1-1, with D unclear. The CDR3 consists of 14 residues. Germline V gene lookup returns CDR1 SGHTA and CDR2 FQGNSA. V was pared by 3 bases and J by 2 bases, with 10 bases between. The CDR3 sequence is CASSLQVINTEAFF. The CDR3 coding sequence is TGTGCCAGCAGCTTGCAGGTGATTAACACTGAAGCTTTCTTT.

This sequence joins TRBV20-1 and TRBJ2-5; D is unresolved. The end of the DNA is better explained by TRBJ2-7, so the J call may be wrong. This CDR3 contains 13 residues. Germline CDR1 and CDR2: DFQATT and SNEGSKA (reference sequence). The CDR3 spells CSAKNSGLYEQYF. The CDR3 DNA is TGCAGTGCTAAGAACTCGGGCTTATACGAGCAGTACTTC.

There are a few counts of this clonotype. V gene TRBV3-1 combines with J gene TRBJ2-6; 7 bases align to TRBD1. The germline CDR1 and CDR2 sequences are LGHDT and YNNKEL (reference sequence). The CDR3 loop spans 14 amino acids. V trimming: 4 bases; J trimming: 11 bases; junction bases outside the gene matches: 8. The CDR3 here is CASSPRTGADVLTF. CDR3 coding DNA: TGTGCCAGCAGCCCGAGGACAGGAGCAGACGTCCTGACTTTC. Full variable domain (remainder filled in from reference TRBV3-1 and TRBJ2-6): DTAVSQTPKYLVTQMGNDKSIKCEQNLGHDTMYWYKQDSKKFLKIMFSYNNKELIINETVPNRFSPKSPDKAHLNLHINSLELGDSAVYFCASSPRTGADVLTFGAGSRLTVL.

The chain links TRBV20-1 to TRBJ2-7; D is unresolved. The CDR3 runs to 11 residues. The V and J ends lost 7 bases and 0 bases respectively, with 7 bases between them. Germline V gene lookup returns CDR1 DFQATT and CDR2 SNEGSKA (reference sequence). The CDR3 loop reads CSVRTSYEQYF. CDR3 bases: TGCAGTGTACGAACCTCCTACGAGCAGTACTTC.

The gene calls are TRBV7-2 and TRBJ1-1; D is uncertain. V gave up 5 bases and J gave up 1 base, with 11 bases separating them. CDR3 length: 14 residues. The germline gives CDR1 SGHTA, CDR2 FQGNSA. The CDR3 sequence is CASSLEGTNTEAFF. The CDR3 DNA is TGTGCCAGCAGCCTCGAAGGAACGAACACTGAAGCTTTCTTT.

This clonotype was observed a few times. This chain uses TRBV3-1 with TRBJ2-4; D gene unclear. This CDR3 contains 14 residues. V was trimmed by 4 bases and J by 0 bases, leaving 7 bases between them. Germline CDR1 is LGHDT and CDR2 is YNNKEL (reference sequence). The CDR3 sequence: CASSPLIAKNIQYF. DNA of the CDR3: TGTGCCAGCAGCCCCTTAATAGCCAAAAACATTCAGTACTTC. Variable domain in full (rest from reference TRBV3-1 and TRBJ2-4): DTAVSQTPKYLVTQMGNDKSIKCEQNLGHDTMYWYKQDSKKFLKIMFSYNNKELIINETVPNRFSPKSPDKAHLNLHINSLELGDSAVYFCASSPLIAKNIQYFGAGTRLSVL.

This sequence joins TRBV30 and TRBJ2-3; D is uncertain. The V gene's germline CDR1 is GTSNPN and CDR2 SVGIG (reference sequence). With 0 bases removed from V and 0 bases from J, the gap between germline ends came to 4 bases. The CDR3 is 13 amino acids. The CDR3 is CAWSVYSTDTQYF. In DNA, the CDR3 is TGTGCCTGGAGTGTATACAGCACAGATACGCAGTATTTT.

V usage is TRBV7-6 and J usage is TRBJ2-7; TRBD2 agrees at 8 bases. Germline V lookup: CDR1 SGHVS, CDR2 FNYEAQ. This CDR3 spans 16 amino acids. V dropped 5 bases and J dropped 5; count of bases not matched to a gene: 14. The CDR3 region has the DNA TGTGCCAGCAGCCCAAAGGGAGGGACTAGTCGTGACGAGCAGTACTTC. Protein: CASSPKGGTSRDEQYF. Complete variable domain (other parts from reference TRBV7-6 and TRBJ2-7): GAGVSQSPRYKVTKRGQDVALRCDPISGHVSLYWYRQALGQGPEFLTYFNYEAQQDKSGLPNDRFSAERPEGSISTLTIQRTEQRDSAMYRCASSPKGGTSRDEQYFGPGTRLTVT.

The chain combines TRBV7-2 with TRBJ2-7, with D perhaps assigned TRBD1 or TRBD2 (5 bases each). Germline V gives CDR1 SGHTA, CDR2 FQGNSA. Trimming cost V 5 bases and J 3 bases, with 17 bases left between them. This CDR3 has 15 residues. CDR3 protein: CASSPSSGQIYEQYF. For the CDR3, the DNA is TGTGCCAGCAGCCCCAGCTCGGGGCAGATCTACGAGCAGTACTTC.

The chain recombines TRBV4-3 with TRBJ1-5; D is possibly TRBD1 (5 bases). V lost 2 bases and J 4 bases, leaving 21 bases between the germline ends. The CDR3 contains 18 residues. The germline gives CDR1 LGHNA, CDR2 YSLEER. CDR3 protein: CASSQRYGGGDGNQPQHF. The CDR3 DNA sequence: TGCGCCAGCAGCCAAAGGTACGGGGGGGGAGATGGAAATCAGCCCCAGCATTTT.

The chain links TRBV4-1 to TRBJ2-3; TRBD2 matches at 9 bases. CDR1 is MGHRA, CDR2 YSYEKL, per germline. After removal of 5 bases from V and 2 bases from J, the junction contained 8 bases not matched to a gene. The CDR3 sequence is 16 residues long. CDR3 DNA: TGCGCCAGCAGCGCCCCGGGACTAGCCTCCACAGATACGCAGTATTTT. Its translation: CASSAPGLASTDTQYF.

As concerns this clonotype: It may be a read error: a sequence one base away is much more abundant. This chain joins TRBV5-1 and TRBJ2-3; 7 nucleotides agree with TRBD1. This CDR3 is 15 amino acids long. Germline lookup yields CDR1 SGHRS and CDR2 YFSETQ. The DNA for the CDR3 is TGCGCCAGCAGCGTACAGGGGAAGGGCACAGATACGGAGTATTTT. Amino acids: CASSVQGKGTDTEYF.

The rearrangement uses TRBV11-3 and TRBJ2-1; D might be TRBD1 or TRBD2, each matching 5 bases. The CDR3 sequence is 16 residues long. Germline assignment: CDR1 SGHNT and CDR2 YENEEA. Trimming removed 4 bases at V and 4 bases at J, with 17 bases between. CDR3 residues: CASSSRGVGEYNEQFF. CDR3 bases: TGTGCCAGCAGCTCTCGAGGGGTGGGGGAATACAATGAGCAGTTCTTC.

This clonotype has at least ten counts. The chain has TRBV12-3 or TRBV12-4 and TRBJ2-5; 7 positions match TRBD1. V was pared by 5 bases and J by 2 bases, with 5 bases of the junction left unmatched. This CDR3 spans 14 amino acids. DNA for the CDR3: TGTGCCAGCAGTCGAGGGACAGCACAAGAGACCCAGTACTTC. Amino acids: CASSRGTAQETQYF.

V usage is TRBV11-2 and J usage is TRBJ2-3; D may correspond to TRBD1 or TRBD2 (5 bases each). Per germline, CDR1 SGHAT and CDR2 FQNNGV. The CDR3 runs to 15 residues. V was shortened by 3 bases and J by 2 bases, with 12 bases between the two germline ends. The CDR3 loop reads CASSLSGRNTDTQYF. DNA for the CDR3: TGTGCCAGCAGCTTGTCGGGACGGAACACAGATACGCAGTATTTT.

The rearrangement links TRBV7-9 to TRBJ1-6; D is uncertain. Per germline, CDR1 SEHNR and CDR2 FQNEAQ (reference sequence). With 5 bases removed from V and 0 bases from J, the gap between germline ends came to 11 bases. This CDR3 is built from 16 residues. The CDR3 region has the DNA TGTGCCAGCAGCCAAACAGAGAGCTCCTATAATTCACCCCTCCACTTT. As protein: CASSQTESSYNSPLHF.

This clonotype was found many times. J is TRBJ1-2 and V is TRBV20-1; D gene uncertain. The CDR3 extends over 15 amino acids. CDR1 DFQATT and CDR2 SNEGSKA come from the germline V gene (reference sequence). V was clipped by 4 bases and J by 7 bases, with 22 bases between them. The CDR3 loop reads CSAKQIRVSGGGYTF. The CDR3 DNA is TGCAGTGCTAAACAAATCCGAGTATCAGGTGGTGGCTACACCTTC.

V gene TRBV7-9 combines with J gene TRBJ1-5; perhaps TRBD1 as D (6 bases). This CDR3 spans 17 amino acids. Germline assignment: CDR1 SEHNR and CDR2 FQNEAQ (reference sequence). V was pared by 1 base and J by 5 bases, with 18 bases between. The CDR3 DNA reads as TGTGCCAGCAGCTTAGTTGGGGGCGCGGGGGGGGATCAGCCCCAGCATTTT. Encoded protein: CASSLVGGAGGDQPQHF.

This chain joins TRBV4-3 and TRBJ1-4; D gene uncertain. The CDR3 is 12 amino acids. The V gene's germline CDR1 is LGHNA and CDR2 YSLEER. V dropped 0 bases and J dropped 10 bases, with 6 bases sitting between them. In nucleotides, the CDR3 is TGCGCCAGCAGCCAAGACGGCCTAAAACTGTTTTTT. Its translation is CASSQDGLKLFF.

The genes are TRBV20-1 and TRBJ1-4; the match to TRBD1 covers 7 bases. The CDR3 is 13 residues long. V was pared by 1 base and J by 7 bases, with 3 bases of the junction left unmatched. Per germline, CDR1 DFQATT and CDR2 SNEGSKA (reference sequence). The CDR3 loop is CSARGQGSEKLFF. The CDR3 DNA sequence: TGCAGTGCTAGAGGACAGGGTAGTGAAAAACTGTTTTTT.

The chain carries TRBV4-1 and TRBJ2-5; D uncertain. The germline V gene encodes CDR1 MGHRA and CDR2 YSYEKL. V lost 6 bases, J lost 4 bases, and 21 bases lay in between. The CDR3 sequence is 16 residues long. The CDR3 region has the DNA TGCGCCAGCAGTCGAGAAATGGACGTCAAGAGAGAGACCCAGTACTTC. Encoded protein: CASSREMDVKRETQYF.

This clonotype was counted ten times or more. The chain links TRBV4-1 to TRBJ1-1, with D uncertain. Trimming left V 2 bases short and J 5 bases short, with 12 bases between. The CDR3 sequence is 14 residues long. Germline assignment: CDR1 MGHRA and CDR2 YSYEKL. CDR3 sequence (DNA): TGCGCCAGCAGCCAAAATCGTCTTGGGACTGAAGCTTTCTTT. Protein: CASSQNRLGTEAFF.